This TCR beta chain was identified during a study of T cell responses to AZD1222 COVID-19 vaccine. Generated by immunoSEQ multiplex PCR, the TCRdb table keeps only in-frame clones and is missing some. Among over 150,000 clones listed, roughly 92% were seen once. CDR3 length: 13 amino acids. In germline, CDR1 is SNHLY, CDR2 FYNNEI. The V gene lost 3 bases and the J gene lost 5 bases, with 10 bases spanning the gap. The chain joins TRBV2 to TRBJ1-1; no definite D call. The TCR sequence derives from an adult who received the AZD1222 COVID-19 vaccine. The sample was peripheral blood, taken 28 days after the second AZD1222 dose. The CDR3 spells CASSDLGVTEAFF. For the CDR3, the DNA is TGTGCCAGCAGTGACCTGGGAGTTACTGAAGCTTTCTTT.